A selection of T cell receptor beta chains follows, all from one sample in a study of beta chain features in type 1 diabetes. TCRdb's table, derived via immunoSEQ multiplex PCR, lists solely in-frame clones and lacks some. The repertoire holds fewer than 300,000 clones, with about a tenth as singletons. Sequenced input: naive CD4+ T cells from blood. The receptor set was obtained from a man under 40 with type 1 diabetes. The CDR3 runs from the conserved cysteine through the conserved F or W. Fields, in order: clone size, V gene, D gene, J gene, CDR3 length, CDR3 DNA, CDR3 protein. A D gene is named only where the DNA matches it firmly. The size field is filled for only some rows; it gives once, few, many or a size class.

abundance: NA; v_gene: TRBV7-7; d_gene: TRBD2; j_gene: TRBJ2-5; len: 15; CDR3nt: TGTGCTAGCACCACTTCTAGCGGGGGAACAGAGACCCAGTACTTC; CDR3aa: CASTTSSGGTETQYF
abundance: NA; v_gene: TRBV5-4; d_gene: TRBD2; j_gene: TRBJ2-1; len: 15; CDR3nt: TGTGCCAGCAGCTCGGGACTAGCGTTGGGGAATGAGCAGTTCTTC; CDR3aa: CASSSGLALGNEQFF
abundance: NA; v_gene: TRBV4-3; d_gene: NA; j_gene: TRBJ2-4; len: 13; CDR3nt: TGCGCCAGCAGCCAAGATCGCAAAAACATTCAGTACTTC; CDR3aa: CASSQDRKNIQYF
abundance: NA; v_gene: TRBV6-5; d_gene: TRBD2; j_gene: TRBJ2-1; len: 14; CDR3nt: TGTGCCAGCCAGAGGACTAGCGGGTACAATGAGCAGTTCTTC; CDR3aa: CASQRTSGYNEQFF
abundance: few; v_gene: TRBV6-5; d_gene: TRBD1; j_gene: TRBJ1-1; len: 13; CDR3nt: TGTGCCAGCAGTACCTTGACAGGGCCTGAAGCTTTCTTT; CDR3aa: CASSTLTGPEAFF
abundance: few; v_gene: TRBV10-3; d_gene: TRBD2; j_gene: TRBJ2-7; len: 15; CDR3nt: TGTGCCATCAGACTAGCGGGGGGCTCAGCCTACGAGCAGTACTTC; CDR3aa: CAIRLAGGSAYEQYF
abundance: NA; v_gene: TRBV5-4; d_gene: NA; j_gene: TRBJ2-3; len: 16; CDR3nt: TGTGCCAGCAGCTCCTCCCTGGGGGGGCGTCGAGATACGCAGTATTTT; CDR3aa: CASSSSLGGRRDTQYF
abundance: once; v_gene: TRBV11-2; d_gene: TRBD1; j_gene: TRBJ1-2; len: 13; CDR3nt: TGTGCCAGCAGCTTGGACAGGGGTTCCGGCTACACCTTC; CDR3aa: CASSLDRGSGYTF
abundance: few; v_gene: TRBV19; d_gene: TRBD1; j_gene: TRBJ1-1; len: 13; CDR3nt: TGTGCCAGTAGCAACGACAGGGCGTCCGAAGCTTTCTTT; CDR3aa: CASSNDRASEAFF
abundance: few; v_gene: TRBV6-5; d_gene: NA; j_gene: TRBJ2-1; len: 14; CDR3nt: TGTGCCAGCAGTTACGACAGGTGGAACAATGAGCAGTTCTTC; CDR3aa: CASSYDRWNNEQFF
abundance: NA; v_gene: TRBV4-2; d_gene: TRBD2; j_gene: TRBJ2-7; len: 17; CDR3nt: TGTGCCAGCAGCCCGATCACGCACGCGGGGGGCCCCGAGGAGCAGTACTTC; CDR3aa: CASSPITHAGGPEEQYF
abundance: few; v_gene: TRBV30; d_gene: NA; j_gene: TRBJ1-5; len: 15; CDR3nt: TGTGCCTGGAGTAGAGGCGGGACCAGCAATCAGCCCCAGCATTTT; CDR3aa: CAWSRGGTSNQPQHF
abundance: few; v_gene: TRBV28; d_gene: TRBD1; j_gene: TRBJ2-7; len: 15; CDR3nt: TGTGCCAGCAGTTCGCCGGGACAGGGGAGTTACGAGCAGTACTTC; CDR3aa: CASSSPGQGSYEQYF
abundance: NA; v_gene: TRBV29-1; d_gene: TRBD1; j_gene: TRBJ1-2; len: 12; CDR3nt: TGCAGCGTACTCCGGGACAGCTATGGCTACACCTTC; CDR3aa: CSVLRDSYGYTF
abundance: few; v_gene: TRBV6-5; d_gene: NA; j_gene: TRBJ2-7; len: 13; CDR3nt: TGTGCCAGCAGCCGACTCCTAGAGCGGGAGCAGTACTTC; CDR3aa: CASSRLLEREQYF
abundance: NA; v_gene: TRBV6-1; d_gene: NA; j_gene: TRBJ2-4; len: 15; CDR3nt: TGTGCCAGCAGGGTAGGGGATCTAGCCAAAAACATTCAGTACTTC; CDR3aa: CASRVGDLAKNIQYF
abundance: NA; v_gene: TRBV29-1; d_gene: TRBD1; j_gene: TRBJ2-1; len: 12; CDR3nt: TGCAGCGTTGAAGAAAGGGGGCGCGAGCAGTTCTTC; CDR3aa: CSVEERGREQFF
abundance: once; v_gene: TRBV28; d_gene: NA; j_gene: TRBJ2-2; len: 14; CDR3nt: TGTGCCAGCAGTCCTGGGCCCGAAGGCCGGGAGCTGTTTTTT; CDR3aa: CASSPGPEGRELFF
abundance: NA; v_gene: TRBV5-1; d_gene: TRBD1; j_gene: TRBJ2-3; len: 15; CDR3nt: TGCGCCAGCAGCTCAACGGGACAGGGAGATCATACGCAGTATTTT; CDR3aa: CASSSTGQGDHTQYF
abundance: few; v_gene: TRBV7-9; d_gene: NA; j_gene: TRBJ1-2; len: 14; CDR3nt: TGTGCCAGCAGCTTAGTTGGTTCCGGGTATGGCTACACCTTC; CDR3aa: CASSLVGSGYGYTF
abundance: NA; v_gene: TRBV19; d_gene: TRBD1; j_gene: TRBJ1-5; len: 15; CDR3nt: TGTGCCAGTAGTGTAATGACAGGGGGCAATCAGCCCCAGCATTTT; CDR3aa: CASSVMTGGNQPQHF
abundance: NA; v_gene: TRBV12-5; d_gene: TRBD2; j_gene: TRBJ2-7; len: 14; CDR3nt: TGTGCTAGTGGTTTGGGCCCCTCGGGGGGCGAGCAGTACTTC; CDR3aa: CASGLGPSGGEQYF
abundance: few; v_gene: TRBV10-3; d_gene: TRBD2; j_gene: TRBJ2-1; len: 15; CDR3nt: TGTGCCATCAGTGGGACTAGCGGGGGGACCAATGAGCAGTTCTTC; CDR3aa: CAISGTSGGTNEQFF
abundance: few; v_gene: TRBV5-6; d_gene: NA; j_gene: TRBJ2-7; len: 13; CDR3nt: TGTGCCAGCAGCTTGGACCGAGCCTACGAGCAGTACTTC; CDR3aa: CASSLDRAYEQYF
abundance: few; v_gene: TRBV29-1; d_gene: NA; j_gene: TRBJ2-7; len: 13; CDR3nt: TGCAGCGTTGCTGGGCGCGTCTCCTACGAGCAGTACTTC; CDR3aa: CSVAGRVSYEQYF
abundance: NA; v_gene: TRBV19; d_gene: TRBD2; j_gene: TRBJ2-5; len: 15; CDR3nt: TGTGCCAGTAGTGCCGGGACTAGCGCTGGGGAGACCCAGTACTTC; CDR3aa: CASSAGTSAGETQYF
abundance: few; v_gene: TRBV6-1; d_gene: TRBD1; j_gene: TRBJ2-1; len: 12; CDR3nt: TGTGCCAGCGGGGACAGGGAGCATGAGCAGTTCTTC; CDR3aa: CASGDREHEQFF
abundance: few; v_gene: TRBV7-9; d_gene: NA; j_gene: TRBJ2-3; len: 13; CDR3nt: TGTGCCAGCAGCTTATCCGGGGAAGATACGCAGTATTTT; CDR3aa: CASSLSGEDTQYF
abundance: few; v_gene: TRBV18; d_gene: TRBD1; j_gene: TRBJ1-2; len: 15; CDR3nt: TGTGCCAGCTCACCTCAGACAGGGGATAACTATGGCTACACCTTC; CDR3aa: CASSPQTGDNYGYTF
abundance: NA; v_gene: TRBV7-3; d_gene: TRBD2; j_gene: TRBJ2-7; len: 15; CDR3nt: TGTGCCAGCAGCCCTAAGCGGGGGGTCTCCTACGAGCAGTACTTC; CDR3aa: CASSPKRGVSYEQYF
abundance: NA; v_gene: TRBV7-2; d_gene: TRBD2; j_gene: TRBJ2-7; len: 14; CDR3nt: TGTGCCAGCAGATCCGGGCTAGCGGAGGTCGAGCAGTACTTC; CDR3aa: CASRSGLAEVEQYF
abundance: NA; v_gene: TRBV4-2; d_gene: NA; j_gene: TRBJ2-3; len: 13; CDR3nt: TGTGCCAGCAGCTCGGACTCCACAGATACGCAGTATTTT; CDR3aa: CASSSDSTDTQYF
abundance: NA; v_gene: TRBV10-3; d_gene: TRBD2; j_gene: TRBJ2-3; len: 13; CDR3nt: TGTGCCATCGATAGCGGGGGGGTCGATACGCAGTATTTT; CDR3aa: CAIDSGGVDTQYF
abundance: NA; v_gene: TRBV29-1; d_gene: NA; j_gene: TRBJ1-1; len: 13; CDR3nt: TGCAGCGTTGGAAAGCAGGTGAACACTGAAGCTTTCTTT; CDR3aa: CSVGKQVNTEAFF
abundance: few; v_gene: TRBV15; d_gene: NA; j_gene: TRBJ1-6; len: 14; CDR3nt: TGTGCCACCAGCCTCGGCTCCTATAATTCACCCCTCCACTTT; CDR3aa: CATSLGSYNSPLHF
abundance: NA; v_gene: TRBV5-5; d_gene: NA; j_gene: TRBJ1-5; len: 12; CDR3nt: TGTGCCAGCAGCTTACAGGATCAGCCCCAGCATTTT; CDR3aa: CASSLQDQPQHF
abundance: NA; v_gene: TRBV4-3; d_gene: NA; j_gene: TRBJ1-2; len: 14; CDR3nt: TGCGCCAGCAGCCAAGCTCTACGTTCGGGTGGCTACACCTTC; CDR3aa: CASSQALRSGGYTF
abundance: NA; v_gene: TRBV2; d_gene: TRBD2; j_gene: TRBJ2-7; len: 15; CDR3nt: TGTGCCAGCAGTGACTGGAAGCGGGGGGCCGGGGAGCAGTACTTC; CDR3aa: CASSDWKRGAGEQYF
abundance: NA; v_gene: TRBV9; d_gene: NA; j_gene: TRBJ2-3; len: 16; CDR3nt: TGTGCCAGCAGCGTAACGGCGGGGGCCCACACAGATACGCAGTATTTT; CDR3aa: CASSVTAGAHTDTQYF
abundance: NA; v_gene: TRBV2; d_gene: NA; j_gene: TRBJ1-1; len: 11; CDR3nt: TGTGCCAGCAGTGAAAGGACAGTCTGTTTCTTT; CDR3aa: CASSERTVCFF
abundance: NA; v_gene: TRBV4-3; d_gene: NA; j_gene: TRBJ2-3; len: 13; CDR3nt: TGCGCCAGCAGCCAAGCCCCTAGAGATACGCAGTATTTT; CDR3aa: CASSQAPRDTQYF
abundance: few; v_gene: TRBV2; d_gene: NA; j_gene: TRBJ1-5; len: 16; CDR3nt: TGTGCCAGCGGCGCGGGCCCCCCTTATAGCAATCAGCCCCAGCATTTT; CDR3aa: CASGAGPPYSNQPQHF
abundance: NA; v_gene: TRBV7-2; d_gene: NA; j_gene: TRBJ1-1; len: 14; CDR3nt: TGTGCCAGCAGCTTGGTGTCAGGGAAAACTGAAGCTTTCTTT; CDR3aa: CASSLVSGKTEAFF
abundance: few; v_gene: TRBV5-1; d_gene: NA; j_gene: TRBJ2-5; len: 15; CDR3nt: TGCGCCAGCAGCTTGGTACAGGGCTCGCAAGAGACCCAGTACTTC; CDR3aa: CASSLVQGSQETQYF
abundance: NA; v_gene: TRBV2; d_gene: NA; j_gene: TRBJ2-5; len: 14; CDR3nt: TGTGCCAGCACCCGGGATTCGGGAAGCAAGACCCAGTACTTC; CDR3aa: CASTRDSGSKTQYF
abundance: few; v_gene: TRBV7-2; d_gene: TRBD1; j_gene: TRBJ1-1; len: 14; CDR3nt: TGTGCCAGCAGAGTCTACAGGGGCATCACTGAAGCTTTCTTT; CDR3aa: CASRVYRGITEAFF
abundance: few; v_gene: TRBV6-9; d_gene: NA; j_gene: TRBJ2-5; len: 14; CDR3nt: TGTGCCATCGTTGCAGGGTCACCCTACCGGACCCAGTACTTC; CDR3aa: CAIVAGSPYRTQYF
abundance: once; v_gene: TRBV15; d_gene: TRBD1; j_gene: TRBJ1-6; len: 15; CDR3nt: TGTGCCACCAGCAGGGCCGGGACAGGGGAATCACCCCTCCACTTT; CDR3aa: CATSRAGTGESPLHF